This TCR beta chain is drawn from a study of T cell responses to AZD1222 COVID-19 vaccine. Germline CDR1 MDHEN, CDR2 SYDVKM. The CDR3 consists of 14 residues. Trimming removed 2 bases at V and 4 bases at J, with 9 bases between. Whole-study results and caveats: Clonal diversity may have been underestimated in mostly white British donors. Vaccine-associated CD4 TCRs ranged over spike, dominating at 160-218 and 743-854. The study found Spike-specific TCR breadth and depth rose after two AZD1222 doses.

The protocol was immunoSEQ multiplex PCR, while the TCRdb copy is restricted to in-frame clones and leaves out a portion. The repertoire holds fewer than 85,000 clones, with around 90% as singletons. Regarding this clone: Antigen specificity is unknown.

The receptor was derived from an adult who received the MenACWY meningococcal vaccine as a control. This specimen was peripheral blood, taken 28 days after the second dose of the MenACWY control vaccine. The V and J genes are TRBV28 and TRBJ1-5; no clear D gene. Here the CDR3 reads CASSLASRNQPQHF. The CDR3, as DNA: TGTGCCAGCAGTTTAGCGAGCAGAAATCAGCCCCAGCATTTT.